This is a list of T cell receptor beta chains from one sample in a study of T cell changes during pregnancy in multiple sclerosis. Generated by immunoSEQ multiplex PCR, the TCRdb table keeps only in-frame clones and is missing some. Counted here are about 49,000 clones, around 93% occurring once; the ten biggest clones make up just under 1%. The sample here was peripheral blood, taken after pregnancy. These TCRs come from a female donor with multiple sclerosis, enrolled in a pregnancy study. Each CDR3 is given with its conserved first and last residue. The D gene is left open where the match is weak. The size field is filled for only some rows; it gives once, few, many or a size class.

CASSDDIYEQYF,TGTGCCAGCAGCGACGACATATACGAGCAGTACTTC,.,TRBV7-6,once,TRBJ2-7
CASSMRDSYYEQYF,TGTGCCAGTAGTATGCGGGACAGTTACTACGAGCAGTACTTC,.,TRBV19,.,TRBJ2-7
CASSQEMIGVPNTEAFF,TGTGCCAGCAGCCAAGAGATGATAGGGGTCCCGAACACTGAAGCTTTCTTT,.,TRBV4-2,.,TRBJ1-1
CASSLALAFYNEQFF,TGTGCCAGCAGCTTAGCACTAGCGTTCTACAATGAGCAGTTCTTC,TRBD2,TRBV7-9,.,TRBJ2-1
CASSDRRNQPQHF,TGTGCCAGCAGCGATAGAAGAAATCAGCCCCAGCATTTT,.,TRBV7-8,.,TRBJ1-5
CATTKGAGLGGYTF,TGTGCCACCACGAAGGGGGCAGGGCTTGGTGGCTACACCTTC,TRBD1,TRBV19,.,TRBJ1-2
CAWNGEMGGQEEETQYF,TGTGCCTGGAATGGGGAGATGGGGGGGCAAGAGGAAGAGACCCAGTACTTC,.,TRBV30,.,TRBJ2-5
CASSLRDSQETQYF,TGCGCCAGCAGCTTGCGCGACAGCCAAGAGACCCAGTACTTC,.,TRBV5-1,.,TRBJ2-5
CASSLGGFDRARGYTF,TGTGCCAGCAGCTTAGGGGGATTTGACAGGGCGCGAGGCTACACCTTC,TRBD1,TRBV7-2,.,TRBJ1-2
CASSSGTSGGVNEQFF,TGTGCCAGCAGCTCGGGGACTAGCGGGGGGGTGAATGAGCAGTTCTTC,TRBD2,TRBV11-3,.,TRBJ2-1